These 18 T cell receptor beta chains share one sample of origin, sequenced in a study of blood T cell repertoires in COVID-19 (dated by TCRdb to about 2020). The protocol used for the library was the immunoSEQ multiplex PCR assay. The table comes from immuneACCESS by way of TCRdb, which keeps in-frame sequences with V and J called. Part of the clones is missing from these tables; in studies checked, under half for an unresolved V gene and the rest for unknown reasons. For this sample the table gives roughly 68,000 clones, of which 70% to 90% were detected only once. Roughly 23% of the sample lies in the top ten. Sequencing was done on a sample of peripheral blood. These receptors were collected from a man aged 45-60 years with acute or convalescent COVID-19.

The gene calls are TRBV10-3 and TRBJ2-7; D is unresolved. Looked up from germline, CDR1 is ENHRY and CDR2 is SYGVKD. Trimming took 7 bases from V and 3 from J, leaving 7 bases between them. CDR3 length equals 11 residues. The CDR3: CAIIASYEQYV. The CDR3 DNA reads as TGTGCCATCATAGCAAGCTACGAGCAGTACGTC.

This chain uses TRBV5-4 with TRBJ2-6, with D possibly being TRBD1 (6 bases). Trimming took off 4 bases at V and 0 bases at J, with 17 bases between the two ends. The CDR3 is made up of 18 amino acids. Germline V CDR1 and CDR2: SGHNT, YYREEE (reference sequence). CDR3 bases: TGTGCCAGCAGCACCTACAGGGTTTCCGACTCTGGGGCCAACGTCCTGACTTTC. Translation: CASSTYRVSDSGANVLTF.

V is TRBV6-6 and J is TRBJ1-5; no clear D. Germline CDR1 MNHNY, CDR2 SVGAGI (reference sequence). V dropped 9 bases and J dropped 3 bases, with 9 bases sitting between them. CDR3 length: 12 amino acids. The CDR3 region is CARRHFNQPQHF. The CDR3 region has the DNA TGTGCCAGAAGACACTTCAATCAGCCCCAGCATTTT.

CDR3 nucleotide sequence: TGTGCCAGTAGTATGGGACACGGAGAGAACACCGGGGAGCTGTTTTTT. Translated, it gives CASSMGHGENTGELFF. The chain links TRBV19 to TRBJ2-2; TRBD1 might be the D (6 bases). V lost 3 bases and J 1 base, leaving 12 bases between the germline ends. The CDR3 length is 16 residues. Germline assignment: CDR1 LNHDA and CDR2 SQIVND (reference sequence).

The chain uses TRBV9 and TRBJ2-3, with 7 positions matching TRBD1. Germline lookup yields CDR1 SGDLS and CDR2 YYNGEE. This CDR3 is built from 14 residues. Trimming took 4 bases from V and 4 from J; bases not matched to a gene: 6. CDR3 sequence reads: CASSLGQISDTQYF. The CDR3, as DNA: TGTGCCAGCAGCCTGGGACAGATCTCAGATACGCAGTATTTT.

The chain joins TRBV5-1 to TRBJ1-2; 9 nucleotides agree with TRBD1. This CDR3 is 16 amino acids long. J was trimmed by 4 bases and V by 8 bases; bases with no gene match: 15. Per the germline V gene, CDR1 is SGHRS and CDR2 is YFSETQ. Here the CDR3 reads CASSGTGSTLSYGYTF. In DNA, the CDR3 is TGCGCCAGTTCCGGGACAGGGTCTACCCTAAGCTATGGCTACACCTTC. Variable domain in full (rest from reference TRBV5-1 and TRBJ1-2): KAGVTQTPRYLIKTRGQQVTLSCSPISGHRSVSWYQQTPGQGLQFLFEYFSETQRNKGNFPGRFSGRQFSNSRSEMNVSTLELGDSALYLCASSGTGSTLSYGYTFGSGTRLTVV.

The V and J genes are TRBV19 and TRBJ2-5; D may be TRBD1 (5 bases). This CDR3 region has 13 residues. From germline, CDR1 is LNHDA and CDR2 SQIVND (reference sequence). Trimming cost V 7 bases and J 0 bases, with 9 bases left between them. In DNA, the CDR3 is TGTGCCAGTATTGGGGCGAACCAAGAGACCCAGTACTTC. It yields the protein CASIGANQETQYF.

This sequence joins TRBV6-1 and TRBJ1-2; D not certain. V lost 3 bases and J 0 bases, leaving 8 bases between the germline ends. Germline V gene lookup returns CDR1 MNHNS and CDR2 SASEGT. CDR3 size: 14 residues. CDR3 sequence (DNA): TGTGCCAGCAGTGAGCTTTCGGCTAACTATGGCTACACCTTC. As protein: CASSELSANYGYTF.

The chain uses TRBV21-1 and TRBJ1-3; the D call of TRBD1 is as the table states it, not checked on the DNA. TRBV21-1 is a recognized pseudogene. This CDR3 has 15 amino acids. CDR3 nucleotide sequence: TGTGCCAGCAGCAAAGGACAGGGCTCTGGAAACACCATATATTTT. It is translated as CASSKGQGSGNTIYF.

This chain connects TRBV10-3 to TRBJ1-4; tentative D call: TRBD1 (6 bases). Germline-derived CDR1 and CDR2 are ENHRY and SYGVKD. The CDR3 extends over 17 amino acids. The germline V and J ends were trimmed by 2 bases and 0 bases, with 13 bases remaining between them. The CDR3 sequence: CAISEGTMFSTNEKLFF. CDR3 sequence (DNA): TGTGCCATCAGTGAGGGGACAATGTTCTCAACTAATGAAAAACTGTTTTTT.

The V call is TRBV15, the J call TRBJ2-3; D might be TRBD1 (5 bases). The CDR3 is made up of 15 amino acids. Trimming left V 2 bases short and J 4 bases short, with 13 bases between. Germline values: CDR1 LNHNV, CDR2 YYDKDF (reference sequence). Here the CDR3 reads CATSRRQSRADTQYF. DNA for the CDR3: TGTGCCACCAGCAGAAGACAGTCTCGAGCAGATACGCAGTATTTT.

The chain joins TRBV13 to TRBJ2-1; the match to TRBD2 covers 8 bases. The germline gives CDR1 PRHDT, CDR2 FYEKMQ (reference sequence). The V segment lost 3 bases and the J segment 6 bases; nucleotides outside the gene matches: 4. This CDR3 has 14 amino acids. This chain's CDR3 is CASSFGTRGNEQFF. In DNA form, the CDR3 reads TGTGCCAGCAGCTTTGGGACTAGGGGCAATGAGCAGTTCTTC.

The chain carries TRBV6-5 and TRBJ2-2; the D gene is possibly TRBD1 (5 bases). Deletions cut 2 bases from V and 0 bases from J, with 7 bases between. CDR3 size: 15 residues. In germline, CDR1 is MNHEY, CDR2 SVGAGI. The CDR3 reads CASSYTDTNTGELFF. CDR3 DNA: TGTGCCAGCAGTTACACGGACACGAACACCGGGGAGCTGTTTTTT.

The chain joins TRBV3-1 (or the pseudogene TRBV3-2) to TRBJ2-3, with D maybe TRBD2 (6 bases). V dropped 2 bases and J dropped 6 bases, with 6 bases sitting between them. The germline gives CDR1 LGHDT, CDR2 YNNKEL (reference sequence). This CDR3 region has 12 residues. The CDR3 nucleotides read TGTGCCAGCAGCCAACTAGCGGATACGCAGTATTTT. Residues: CASSQLADTQYF.

This clone has only one observation. The V gene is TRBV2, the J gene TRBJ2-3; 7 positions agree with TRBD1. Germline V gene lookup returns CDR1 SNHLY and CDR2 FYNNEI. CDR3 size: 14 residues. The V gene end was trimmed by 8 bases and the J gene end by 0 bases; junction bases not matched to a gene: 5. CDR3 DNA: TGTGCCAGCGGGGGACAGAGAAGCACAGATACGCAGTATTTT. Protein product: CASGGQRSTDTQYF.

This clone was picked up one time. The gene calls are TRBV5-7 and TRBJ2-7; no reliable D call. TRBV5-7 is identified as an open reading frame with a role that is uncertain. The CDR3 spans 11 residues. Deletions cut 4 bases from V and 9 bases from J, with 11 bases between. CDR3 sequence: CASSVSSRQYV. CDR3 in DNA: TGTGCCAGCAGCGTAAGCTCTCGGCAGTACGTC.

This CDR3 reads CASSIDHRGHYNEQFF. Written as DNA, the CDR3 is TGTGCCAGTAGTATAGATCACAGGGGGCACTACAATGAGCAGTTCTTC. The rearrangement uses TRBV19 and TRBJ2-1; 9 positions agree with TRBD1. The CDR3 has 16 residues. Germline CDR1 reads LNHDA; CDR2 reads SQIVND (reference sequence). V lost 0 bases to trimming and J lost 3 bases; unmatched junction nucleotides: 3.

The chain employs TRBV7-9 and TRBJ1-1; D may be TRBD1 (5 bases). This CDR3 spans 16 amino acids. The V and J ends lost 3 bases and 1 base respectively, with 15 bases between them. Germline CDR1 and CDR2: SEHNR and FQNEAQ (reference sequence). CDR3 protein: CASSFEQVVENTEAFF. The CDR3 nucleotides read TGTGCCAGCAGCTTTGAACAGGTTGTGGAGAACACTGAAGCTTTCTTT.